The clone carrying this T cell receptor beta chain was counted a few times. Its antigen is not identified. The sample comes from a study of response to subunit inactivated influenza vaccine. Study results and limitations: Authors suggested each seasonal flu vaccination may recruit only limited numbers of new T cells.

TCRdb analysed the RT-PCR reads with MiXCR anew, one entry per CDR3 protein. The table includes approximately 730,000 distinct CDR3 sequences, roughly 14% detected once. The origin of this receptor is a man in his forties or fifties who received an inactivated influenza vaccine. The specimen comprised PBMCs from blood, sampled around two weeks before vaccination.

The CDR3 is CASSESKGINEQFF. In DNA form, the CDR3 reads TGTGCCAGCAGTGAAAGCAAGGGGATTAATGAGCAGTTCTTC. The rearrangement uses TRBV25-1 and TRBJ2-1; perhaps TRBD1 as D (5 bases). The germline gives CDR1 MGHDK, CDR2 SYGVNS. This CDR3 is built from 14 residues. Between the trimmed V and J ends, which lost 2 bases and 7 bases, there was a span of 12 bases.